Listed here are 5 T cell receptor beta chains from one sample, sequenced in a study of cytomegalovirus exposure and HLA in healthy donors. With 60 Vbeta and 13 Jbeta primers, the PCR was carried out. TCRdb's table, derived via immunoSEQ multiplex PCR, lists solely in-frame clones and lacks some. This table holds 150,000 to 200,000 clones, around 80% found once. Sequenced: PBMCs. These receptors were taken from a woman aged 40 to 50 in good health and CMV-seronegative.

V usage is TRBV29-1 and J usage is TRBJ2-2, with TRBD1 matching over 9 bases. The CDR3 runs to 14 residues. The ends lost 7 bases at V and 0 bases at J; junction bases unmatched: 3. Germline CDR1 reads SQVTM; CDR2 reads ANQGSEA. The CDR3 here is CSGRQGANTGELFF. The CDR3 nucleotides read TGCAGCGGAAGACAGGGGGCGAACACCGGGGAGCTGTTTTTT.

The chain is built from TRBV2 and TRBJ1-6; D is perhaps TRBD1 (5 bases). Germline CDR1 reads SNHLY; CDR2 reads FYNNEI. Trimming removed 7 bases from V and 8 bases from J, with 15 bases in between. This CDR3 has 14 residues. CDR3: CASKGRDGHSPLHF. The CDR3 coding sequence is TGTGCCAGCAAAGGGCGGGACGGCCATTCACCCCTCCACTTT.

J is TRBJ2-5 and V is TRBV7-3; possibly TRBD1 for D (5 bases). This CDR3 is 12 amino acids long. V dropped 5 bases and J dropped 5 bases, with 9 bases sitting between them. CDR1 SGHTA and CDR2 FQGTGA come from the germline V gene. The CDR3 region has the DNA TGTGCCAGCAGCCACCCAGGGGAGACCCAGTACTTC. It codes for CASSHPGETQYF.

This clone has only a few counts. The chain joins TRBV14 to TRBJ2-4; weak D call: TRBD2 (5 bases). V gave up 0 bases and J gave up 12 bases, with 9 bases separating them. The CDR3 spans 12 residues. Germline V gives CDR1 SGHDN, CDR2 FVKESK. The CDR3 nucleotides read TGTGCCAGCAGCCAAGAGGGAGTATCTCAGTACTTC. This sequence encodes CASSQEGVSQYF.

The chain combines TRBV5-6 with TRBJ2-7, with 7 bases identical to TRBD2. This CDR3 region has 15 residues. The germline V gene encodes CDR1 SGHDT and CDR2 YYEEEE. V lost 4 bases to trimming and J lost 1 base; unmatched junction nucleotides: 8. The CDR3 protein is CASSLGRERSYEQYF. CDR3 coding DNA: TGTGCCAGCAGCCTCGGGCGGGAGAGATCCTACGAGCAGTACTTC. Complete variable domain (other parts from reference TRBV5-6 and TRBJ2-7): DAGVTQSPTHLIKTRGQQVTLRCSPKSGHDTVSWYQQALGQGPQFIFQYYEEEERQRGNFPDRFSGHQFPNYSSELNVNALLLGDSALYLCASSLGRERSYEQYFGPGTRLTVT.